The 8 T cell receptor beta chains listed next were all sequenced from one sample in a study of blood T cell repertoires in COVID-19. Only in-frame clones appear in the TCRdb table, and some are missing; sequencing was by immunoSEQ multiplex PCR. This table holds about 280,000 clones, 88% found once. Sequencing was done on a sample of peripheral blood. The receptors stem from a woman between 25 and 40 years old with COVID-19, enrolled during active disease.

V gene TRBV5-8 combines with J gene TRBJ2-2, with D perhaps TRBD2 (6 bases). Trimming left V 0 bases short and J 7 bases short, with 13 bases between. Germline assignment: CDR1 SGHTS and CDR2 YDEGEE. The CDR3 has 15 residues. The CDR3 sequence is CASSLDPGANGELFF. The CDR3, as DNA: TGTGCCAGCAGCTTGGACCCGGGAGCGAACGGGGAGCTGTTTTTT.

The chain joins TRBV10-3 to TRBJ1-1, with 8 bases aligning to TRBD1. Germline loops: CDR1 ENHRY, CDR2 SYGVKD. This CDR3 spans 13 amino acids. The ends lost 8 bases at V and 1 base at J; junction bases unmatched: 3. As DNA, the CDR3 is TGTGCCATCGGGACAGGTGCGAACACTGAAGCTTTCTTT. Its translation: CAIGTGANTEAFF.

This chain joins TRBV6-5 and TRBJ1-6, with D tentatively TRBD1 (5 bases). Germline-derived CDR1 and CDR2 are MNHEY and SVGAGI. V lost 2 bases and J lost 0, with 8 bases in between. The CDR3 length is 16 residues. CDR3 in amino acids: CASSYGGSSYNSPLHF. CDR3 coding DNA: TGTGCCAGCAGTTACGGGGGGAGCTCCTATAATTCACCCCTCCACTTT.

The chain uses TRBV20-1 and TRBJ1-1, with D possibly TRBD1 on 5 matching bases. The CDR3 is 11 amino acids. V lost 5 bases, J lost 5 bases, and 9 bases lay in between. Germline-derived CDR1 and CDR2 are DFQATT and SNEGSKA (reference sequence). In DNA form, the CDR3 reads TGCAGTGCTTCGGGGGGGACTGAAGCTTTCTTT. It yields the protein CSASGGTEAFF.

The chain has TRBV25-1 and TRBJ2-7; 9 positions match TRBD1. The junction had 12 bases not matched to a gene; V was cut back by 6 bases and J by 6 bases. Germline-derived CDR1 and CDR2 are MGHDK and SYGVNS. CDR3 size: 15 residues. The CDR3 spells CASSPPDRGSGEQYF. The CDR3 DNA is TGTGCCAGCAGCCCGCCGGACAGGGGCTCGGGCGAGCAGTACTTC.

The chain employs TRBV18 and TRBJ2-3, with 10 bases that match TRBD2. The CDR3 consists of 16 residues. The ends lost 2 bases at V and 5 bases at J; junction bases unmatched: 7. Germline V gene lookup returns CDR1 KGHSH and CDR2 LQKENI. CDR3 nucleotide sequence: TGTGCCAGCTCACCATCGGCTAGCGGGAGTTTAGATACGCAGTATTTT. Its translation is CASSPSASGSLDTQYF.

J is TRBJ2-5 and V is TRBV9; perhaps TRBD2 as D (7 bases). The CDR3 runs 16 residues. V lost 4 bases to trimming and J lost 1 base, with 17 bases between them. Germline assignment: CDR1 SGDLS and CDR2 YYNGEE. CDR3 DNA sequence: TGTGCCAGCAGCCTGGGGGGGGCTAGCACCCAAGAGACCCAGTACTTC. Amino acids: CASSLGGASTQETQYF. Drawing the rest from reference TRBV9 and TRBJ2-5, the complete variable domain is DSGVTQTPKHLITATGQRVTLRCSPRSGDLSVYWYQQSLDQGLQFLIQYYNGEERAKGNILERFSAQQFPDLHSELNLSSLELGDSALYFCASSLGGASTQETQYFGPGTRLLVL.

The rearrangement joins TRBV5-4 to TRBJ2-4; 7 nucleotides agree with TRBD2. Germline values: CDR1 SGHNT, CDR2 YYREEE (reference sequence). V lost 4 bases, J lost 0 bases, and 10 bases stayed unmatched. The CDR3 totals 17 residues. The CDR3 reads CASSLRGAGVAKNIQYF. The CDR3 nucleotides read TGTGCCAGCAGCCTCCGAGGGGCGGGGGTAGCCAAAAACATTCAGTACTTC.